This passage covers 8 T cell receptor beta chains from one sample sequenced in a study of immune evolution from preneoplasia to lung adenocarcinoma. Clones were sequenced by immunoSEQ multiplex PCR, and TCRdb holds only the in-frame ones, with some missing. The table shows thousands of clones, with less than 85% occurring only once. Sequencing was done on a sample of FFPE adjacent normal lung tissue. Receptors originate from an older person with lung adenocarcinoma.

This sequence joins TRBV19 and TRBJ1-2; 7 positions match TRBD1. The V segment lost 6 bases and the J segment 9 bases; nucleotides outside the gene matches: 7. The CDR3 covers 12 residues. Per the germline V gene, CDR1 is LNHDA and CDR2 is SQIVND (reference sequence). CDR3 in DNA: TGTGCCAGTAGCTCAGACAGGGCTAGCTACACCTTC. The encoded protein is CASSSDRASYTF.

The chain has TRBV6-6 and TRBJ1-6, with D possibly matching TRBD1 (5 bases). The CDR3 is made up of 14 amino acids. CDR1 and CDR2 from the germline V gene are MNHNY and SVGAGI (reference sequence). The V end was cut by 5 bases, the J end by 8 bases, with 13 bases between. CDR3 nucleotides: TGTGCCAGCAGTATCCAGGGAGGGGATTCACCCCTCCACTTT. It encodes CASSIQGGDSPLHF.

This clone qualifies as large (0.1 to 1%). The chain recombines TRBV6-6 with TRBJ1-1; 7 bases line up with TRBD1. The CDR3 is 13 residues long. Germline lookup yields CDR1 MNHNY and CDR2 SVGAGI (reference sequence). Unmatched junction bases numbered 6, after V lost 8 bases and J lost 3 bases. The CDR3 DNA reads TGTGCCAGCGGGACAGAAGGTGACACTGAAGCTTTCTTT. Its translation: CASGTEGDTEAFF.

The chain links TRBV30 to TRBJ1-2, with D possibly being TRBD1 (5 bases). CDR1 is GTSNPN and CDR2 is SVGIG in the germline V gene (reference sequence). Between the trimmed V and J ends, which lost 8 bases and 4 bases, there was a span of 11 bases. CDR3 length: 11 amino acids. CDR3 residues: CAGDRGYGYTF. The CDR3 DNA reads as TGTGCCGGGGACCGGGGCTATGGCTACACCTTC.

This clone was seen only a few times. This rearrangement joins TRBV5-1 to TRBJ2-3; unclear D gene. Trimming cost V 3 bases and J 2 bases, with 13 bases left between them. Germline-derived CDR1 and CDR2 are SGHRS and YFSETQ. The CDR3 length is 15 residues. CDR3 residues: CASSYDSDITDTQYF. CDR3 DNA sequence: TGCGCCAGCAGCTATGACTCCGATATCACAGATACGCAGTATTTT.

The chain uses TRBV6-5 and TRBJ2-2; D is perhaps TRBD2 (5 bases). Germline V CDR1 and CDR2: MNHEY, SVGAGI. There are 13 residues in the CDR3. Trimming pared 2 bases from V and 4 bases from J, leaving 5 bases between. As DNA, the CDR3 is TGTGCCAGCAGTTACGGGAGCACCGGGGAGCTGTTTTTT. This translates into CASSYGSTGELFF.

This chain links TRBV18 with TRBJ1-3; no firm D call. Germline assignment: CDR1 KGHSH and CDR2 LQKENI. Trimming removed 4 bases from V and 0 bases from J, with 16 bases in between. This CDR3 comprises 17 residues. CDR3 sequence: CASSLSQADYSGNTIYF. The CDR3 bases are TGTGCCAGCTCACTATCCCAGGCGGATTACTCTGGAAACACCATATATTTT. The whole variable domain, remainder taken from reference TRBV18 and TRBJ1-3, is NAGVMQNPRHLVRRRGQEARLRCSPMKGHSHVYWYRQLPEEGLKFMVYLQKENIIDESGMPKERFSAEFPKEGPSILRIQQVVRGDSAAYFCASSLSQADYSGNTIYFGEGSWLTVV.

This clone occurred once. The chain combines TRBV7-9 with TRBJ2-7; 7 bases match TRBD1. Germline loops: CDR1 SEHNR, CDR2 FQNEAQ (reference sequence). This CDR3 has 16 residues. V trimming: 1 base; J trimming: 1 base; junction bases outside the gene matches: 7. The DNA for the CDR3 is TGTGCCAGCAGCTTAGACAGGGACAGACCGTCCTACGAGCAGTACTTC. This encodes CASSLDRDRPSYEQYF.